The 17 T cell receptor beta chains given below trace back to one sample, sequenced in a study of blood T cells in healthy people across ages. Primers used in a second PCR of about 7 to 12 cycles were a sample-barcoded 5' primer and a J-beta primer mix. TCRdb reanalysed the 5' RACE reads using MiXCR and keeps one entry per CDR3 protein. The table lists about 680,000 distinct CDR3 sequences, around 49% of them singletons. The sequenced sample was blood. The receptors shown here come from an older woman in good health.

The rearrangement uses TRBV7-3 and TRBJ2-5; D may match TRBD1 or TRBD2 (5 bases each). Germline CDR1 is SGHTA and CDR2 is FQGTGA. V was cut by 2 bases and J by 13 bases, with 20 bases left in between. The CDR3 covers 14 residues. The CDR3 spells CASSLGGSLNDLYF. CDR3 nucleotides: TGTGCCAGCAGCTTAGGGGGTAGCCTAAACGACCTGTACTTC.

V is TRBV27 and J is TRBJ2-7, with D perhaps given as TRBD1 or TRBD2 (5 bases each). The DNA end favors TRBJ2-5, so the J call may be wrong. Germline V gene data show CDR1 as MNHEY and CDR2 as SMNVEV (reference sequence). CDR3 length: 17 residues. The DNA of the CDR3 is TGTGCCAGCAGTCCCGGGCGACTGTGGGGGACCCAAGAGACCCAGTACTTC. It encodes CASSPGRLWGTQETQYF.

The rearrangement joins TRBV20-1 to TRBJ2-1; 9 bases agree with TRBD1. Germline values: CDR1 DFQATT, CDR2 SNEGSKA (reference sequence). V lost 4 bases and J lost 4; bases outside the gene matches: 11. The CDR3 contains 16 residues. The DNA for the CDR3 is TGCAGTGCTAAAACCGGGACAGGGTTTACTTACAATGAGCAGTTCTTC. Protein product: CSAKTGTGFTYNEQFF.

This clonotype was recorded a few times. The V and J genes are TRBV20-1 and TRBJ2-7, with 7 bases aligning to TRBD2. The CDR3 covers 14 residues. The germline V gene has CDR1 DFQATT and CDR2 SNEGSKA (reference sequence). V lost 2 bases, J lost 4 bases, and 8 bases stayed unmatched. The DNA of the CDR3 is TGCAGTGCTAGAACGACTAGCCCCAAGTACGAGCAGTACTTC. Its translation: CSARTTSPKYEQYF.

This clonotype was observed at least ten times. CDR3 coding DNA: TGTGCCAGCAGCCAACATTTGGCGGGGCTAGCCAAAAACATTCAGTACTTC. It yields the protein CASSQHLAGLAKNIQYF. This chain links TRBV3-1 with TRBJ2-4; weak D call: TRBD2 (6 bases). Germline CDR1 and CDR2: LGHDT and YNNKEL (reference sequence). The V end lost 2 bases, the J end lost 0 bases, and 14 bases lay between the germline ends. The CDR3 is 17 residues long.

The rearrangement joins TRBV20-1 to TRBJ1-1; maybe TRBD1 (6 bases). Trimming stripped 6 bases from V and 0 bases from J, with 11 bases between. This CDR3 is built from 13 residues. Germline CDR1 and CDR2: DFQATT and SNEGSKA (reference sequence). This chain's CDR3 is CSAHRQVNTEAFF. CDR3 nucleotides: TGCAGTGCCCATAGACAGGTGAACACTGAAGCTTTCTTT.

This chain links TRBV5-1 with TRBJ2-5, with 7 bases aligning to TRBD2. Looked up from germline, CDR1 is SGHRS and CDR2 is YFSETQ. Trimming took 4 bases from V and 11 from J; bases not matched to a gene: 17. This CDR3 contains 15 residues. The CDR3 region is CASSPPGGSHNEQYF. The DNA of the CDR3 is TGCGCCAGCAGCCCGCCTGGCGGGAGTCACAATGAGCAGTACTTC.

The table lists this clonotype with a few counts. The CDR3 nucleotides read TGCGCCAGCAGCCAAGAATGGGGATGGGGACAGGGAGTTGAGCAGTTCTTC. It specifies CASSQEWGWGQGVEQFF. The chain employs TRBV4-3 and TRBJ2-1; 9 bases are shared with TRBD1. This CDR3 contains 17 residues. Germline V gene data show CDR1 as LGHNA and CDR2 as YSLEER. Trimming at V came to 0 bases and at J to 9 bases, leaving 12 bases not matched to a gene.

This clonotype turned up a few times. Germline is not matched at one junction end, which may reflect a read error. The chain is built from TRBV7-2 and TRBJ1-4, with a tentative D call TRBD1 (6 bases). CDR1 is SGHTA and CDR2 is FQGNSA in the germline V gene. The CDR3 spans 16 residues. CDR3 residues: CASSGQRTATNEKLFF. The DNA of the CDR3 is TGTGCCAGCAGCGGGCAAAGGACAGCAACAAATGAAAAACTGTTTTTT.

The rearrangement joins TRBV7-9 to TRBJ1-4, with D unclear. The CDR3 totals 14 residues. Trimming left V 2 bases short and J 7 bases short, with 11 bases between. Germline V gene sequence: CDR1 SEHNR, CDR2 FQNEAQ (reference sequence). The CDR3 region is CASSLSGDGEKLFF. CDR3 bases: TGTGCCAGCAGCTTATCCGGAGATGGTGAAAAACTGTTTTTT.

This clonotype was detected only a few times. The chain joins TRBV4-3 to TRBJ2-1; tentatively, D is TRBD2 (7 bases). Trimming left V 4 bases short and J 10 bases short, with 20 bases between. Per germline, CDR1 LGHNA and CDR2 YSLEER. The CDR3 contains 15 residues. CDR3 protein: CASSRLGGGALEQFF. The CDR3, as DNA: TGCGCCAGCAGCCGCCTTGGAGGGGGGGCATTAGAGCAGTTCTTC.

The chain uses TRBV10-3 and TRBJ2-7; the match to TRBD1 covers 9 bases. In germline, CDR1 is ENHRY, CDR2 SYGVKD. After removal of 10 bases from V and 7 bases from J, the junction contained 11 bases not matched to a gene. CDR3 length: 13 amino acids. Written as DNA, the CDR3 is TGTGCCAGTGCCGGGGACAGGGCGCAGGAGCAGTACTTC. It translates to CASAGDRAQEQYF.

The CDR3 reads CASSESRTELFF. The CDR3 nucleotides are TGTGCCAGCAGTGAGAGTAGGACAGAACTGTTTTTT. This sequence joins TRBV6-1 and TRBJ1-4; D is possibly TRBD1 (6 bases). Trimming shortened V by 3 bases and J by 12 bases, and 11 bases separated the two germline ends. Germline V lookup: CDR1 MNHNS, CDR2 SASEGT. This CDR3 has 12 amino acids.

This clonotype has ten or more counts. The chain carries TRBV4-3 and TRBJ2-3; TRBD2 aligns across 8 bases. The CDR3 runs to 17 residues. Germline V CDR1 and CDR2: LGHNA, YSLEER. V trimming: 0 bases; J trimming: 4 bases; junction bases outside the gene matches: 9. CDR3 nucleotide sequence: TGCGCCAGCAGCCAAGAACTTCAGGCGGGAGGCGCAGATACGCAGTATTTT. Residues: CASSQELQAGGADTQYF.

This chain joins TRBV20-1 and TRBJ2-3; TRBD2 matches 13 bases. CDR1 is DFQATT, CDR2 SNEGSKA, per germline (reference sequence). The CDR3 covers 18 residues. Trimming at V came to 0 bases and at J to 3 bases, leaving 9 bases not matched to a gene. The CDR3: CSARDTSGREVGTDTQYF. The CDR3 nucleotides read TGCAGTGCTAGAGATACTAGCGGGAGGGAGGTTGGGACAGATACGCAGTATTTT.

Remarks on this clonotype: This may be a read error, as it is one base from a much larger clone. The rearrangement links TRBV28 to TRBJ2-7; 9 bases fit TRBD1. The CDR3 sequence is 14 residues long. V trimming: 6 bases; J trimming: 0 bases; junction bases outside the gene matches: 3. Germline loops: CDR1 MDHEN, CDR2 SYDVKM. The CDR3 DNA is TGTGCCAGCAGAGGGGGACAGGGCTCCTACGAGCAGTACTTC. Translation: CASRGGQGSYEQYF.

This chain joins TRBV29-1 and TRBJ2-1, with a weak D call TRBD2 (6 bases). The ends were cut back, 6 bases at V and 0 bases at J, with 9 bases in the middle. The length of the CDR3 is 13 residues. The germline CDR1 and CDR2 sequences are SQVTM and ANQGSEA. In nucleotides, the CDR3 is TGCAGCGTGGAGGGTAGCTCCTACAATGAGCAGTTCTTC. As protein: CSVEGSSYNEQFF.